This TCR beta chain was recorded in a study of cytomegalovirus exposure and HLA in healthy donors. 60 Vbeta and 13 Jbeta primers were used in PCR. This table comes from immunoSEQ multiplex PCR, and its TCRdb copy is limited to in-frame clones, with some not included. The sample lists under 300,000 clones, more than 80% occurring once. The CDR3 runs to 13 residues. The germline gives CDR1 SNHLY, CDR2 FYNNEI. The V end was cut by 3 bases, the J end by 4 bases, with 8 bases between. The clonotype originates from a man in his forties in good health and CMV-seropositive. Sequencing was performed on PBMCs. V gene TRBV2 combines with J gene TRBJ2-3; D not certain. The CDR3 spells CASSEESADTQYF. CDR3 DNA sequence: TGTGCCAGCAGTGAGGAGAGCGCAGATACGCAGTATTTT.